The 14 T cell receptor beta chains listed next were all sequenced from one sample in a study of somatic mutations in cytotoxic T cells in rheumatoid arthritis. The data were produced by immunoSEQ multiplex PCR, yet TCRdb's version contains in-frame clones alone and is incomplete. The profile shows 10,000 or so clones, 85% of them singletons. Input material: CD8+ T cells sorted from blood. The receptors come from an adult with rheumatoid arthritis.

The chain is built from TRBV30 and TRBJ1-1; the D gene is possibly TRBD1 (5 bases). Trimming took off 0 bases at V and 4 bases at J, with 9 bases between the two ends. Germline CDR1 reads GTSNPN; CDR2 reads SVGIG (reference sequence). The CDR3 has 13 amino acids. CDR3 DNA: TGTGCCTGGAGTGTTGGGGCAACCACTGAAGCTTTCTTT. This sequence encodes CAWSVGATTEAFF.

This rearrangement joins TRBV7-8 to TRBJ1-4; 9 bases are a match to TRBD1. This CDR3 is built from 14 residues. CDR1 SGHVS and CDR2 FQNEAQ come from the germline V gene. V trimming: 4 bases; J trimming: 8 bases; junction bases outside the gene matches: 5. The CDR3 spells CASSSGQGGEKLFF. DNA of the CDR3: TGTGCCAGCAGCTCGGGACAGGGCGGCGAAAAACTGTTTTTT.

The V gene is TRBV4-1, the J gene TRBJ2-7; 11 bases line up with TRBD1. CDR3 length: 17 amino acids. Germline V lookup: CDR1 MGHRA, CDR2 YSYEKL. J lost 4 bases, V lost 1 base, and 9 bases had no gene match. The chain's CDR3 is CASSQGGPGQGVYEQYF. CDR3 nucleotide sequence: TGCGCCAGCAGCCAAGGGGGCCCGGGACAGGGGGTTTACGAGCAGTACTTC.

The gene calls are TRBV7-8 and TRBJ1-5; tentatively, D is TRBD1 (6 bases). Per the germline V gene, CDR1 is SGHVS and CDR2 is FQNEAQ. Between the trimmed V and J ends, which lost 5 bases and 7 bases, there was a span of 9 bases. The CDR3 extends over 12 amino acids. Here the CDR3 DNA reads TGTGCCAGCAGCCCCGGACAGCAGCCCCAGCATTTT. It translates to CASSPGQQPQHF.

This clone was seen a few times. The rearrangement joins TRBV4-1 to TRBJ1-1, with D unclear. The CDR3 contains 13 residues. Trimming pared 0 bases from V and 7 bases from J, leaving 9 bases between. The V gene's germline CDR1 is MGHRA and CDR2 YSYEKL. The DNA of the CDR3 is TGCGCCAGCAGCCAAGAGTCCTGGAGTGAAGCTTTCTTT. Translated: CASSQESWSEAFF.

The gene calls are TRBV14 and TRBJ2-1; unclear D gene. Per germline, CDR1 SGHDN and CDR2 FVKESK. With 4 bases removed from V and 10 bases from J, the gap between germline ends came to 11 bases. The CDR3 runs 12 residues. CDR3 amino acids: CASSPARQEQFF. The CDR3 DNA follows: TGTGCCAGCAGCCCCGCTAGACAAGAGCAGTTCTTC.

The chain is built from TRBV7-9 and TRBJ2-1, with TRBD2 matching over 9 bases. The CDR3 covers 15 residues. CDR1 is SEHNR, CDR2 FQNEAQ, per germline (reference sequence). Losses at the gene ends were 3 bases for V and 6 bases for J; bases not matched to a gene: 6. The CDR3 spells CASSFLAGAFNEQFF. As DNA, the CDR3 is TGTGCCAGCAGCTTTTTAGCGGGAGCGTTCAATGAGCAGTTCTTC.

The CDR3, as DNA: TGCGCCAGCAGCCAAGAAGGGGAGAGCTCCTACGAGCAGTACTTC. It yields the protein CASSQEGESSYEQYF. The chain combines TRBV4-1 with TRBJ2-7; D possibly uses TRBD1 or TRBD2 (5 bases each). Deletions cut 0 bases from V and 0 bases from J, with 9 bases between. The CDR3 is made up of 15 amino acids. CDR1 is MGHRA and CDR2 is YSYEKL in the germline V gene.

This clone has only a few counts. The J gene is TRBJ1-2, the V gene TRBV18; D is uncertain. V was cut by 6 bases and J by 3 bases, with 14 bases left in between. Per germline, CDR1 KGHSH and CDR2 LQKENI. This CDR3 region has 14 residues. The CDR3 DNA reads as TGTGCCAGCTCCCAATCGACTCGGGACTATGGCTACACCTTC. It encodes CASSQSTRDYGYTF.

V gene TRBV27 combines with J gene TRBJ2-1; weak D call: TRBD1 (6 bases). CDR1 MNHEY and CDR2 SMNVEV come from the germline V gene (reference sequence). The CDR3 has 15 amino acids. Trimming pared 2 bases from V and 7 bases from J, leaving 15 bases between. CDR3 in DNA: TGTGCCAGCAGTTTAGGGGCAGGGGCGTCAAATGAGCAGTTCTTC. Encoded protein: CASSLGAGASNEQFF.

The count of this clone is one. The CDR3 nucleotides read TGTGCCAGCAGTGTCAGCGGGAGGGCCGCCGGGGAGCTGTTTTTT. It translates to CASSVSGRAAGELFF. The V and J genes are TRBV25-1 and TRBJ2-2, with 10 bases identical to TRBD2. From germline, CDR1 is MGHDK and CDR2 SYGVNS. This CDR3 is built from 15 residues. V dropped 4 bases and J dropped 6; count of bases not matched to a gene: 5.

This chain joins TRBV15 and TRBJ2-1; unclear D gene. This CDR3 is built from 12 residues. Germline V gene lookup returns CDR1 LNHNV and CDR2 YYDKDF (reference sequence). V shed 1 base and J shed 7 bases, with 5 bases lying between them. The CDR3 bases are TGTGCCACCAGCAGAGCGGAGAATGAGCAGTTCTTC. Protein sequence: CATSRAENEQFF. The whole variable domain, filled in from reference TRBV15 and TRBJ2-1, reads DAMVIQNPRYQVTQFGKPVTLSCSQTLNHNVMYWYQQKSSQAPKLLFHYYDKDFNNEADTPDNFQSRRPNTSFCFLDIRSPGLGDTAMYLCATSRAENEQFFGPGTRLTVL.

This chain uses TRBV5-1 with TRBJ2-7, with 8 bases fitting TRBD2. The CDR3 consists of 14 residues. V dropped 5 bases and J dropped 0; count of bases not matched to a gene: 4. Germline V gene sequence: CDR1 SGHRS, CDR2 YFSETQ. This chain's CDR3 is CASRQLADSYEQYF. CDR3 nucleotide sequence: TGCGCCAGCAGGCAACTAGCGGACTCCTACGAGCAGTACTTC.

The V call is TRBV5-6, the J call TRBJ2-5, with D perhaps TRBD2 (5 bases). Gene TRBJ2-7 matches the end of the DNA better, so the J call may be wrong. This CDR3 comprises 15 residues. CDR1 SGHDT and CDR2 YYEEEE come from the germline V gene. The CDR3 coding sequence is TGTGCCAGCAGCCGGACTCAAGGAGCGTCCTACGAGCAGTACTTC. This codes for CASSRTQGASYEQYF.